This T cell receptor (beta chain) was observed in a study of response to subunit inactivated influenza vaccine. Study findings and constraints: Authors proposed each seasonal influenza vaccination draws in few new T cells.

V shed 1 base and J shed 4 bases, with 9 bases lying between them. The CDR3 totals 14 residues. Germline loops: CDR1 MNHEY, CDR2 SVGEGT. There are a few counts of this clonotype. Its antigen remains unidentified. MiXCR was run by TCRdb on the RT-PCR reads, yielding one entry per CDR3 protein. The repertoire holds 530,000 or so distinct CDR3 sequences, roughly 10% seen once, with 10% in the top ten. The sequence derives from a man over 45 who received an inactivated influenza vaccine. The sequenced sample was PBMCs from blood, obtained on the day of vaccination. The chain uses TRBV6-2 or TRBV6-3 and TRBJ2-3, with D perhaps matching TRBD2 (5 bases). The DNA of the CDR3 is TGTGCCAGCAGTTACTATGTGAGGGCAGATACGCAGTATTTT. It translates to CASSYYVRADTQYF.